The 10 T cell receptor beta chains below were found in one sample sequenced in a study of cytomegalovirus exposure and HLA in healthy donors. PCR was performed using 60 Vbeta and 13 Jbeta primers. Using immunoSEQ multiplex PCR, the repertoire was profiled, and TCRdb retains in-frame clones only, with some absent. Altogether almost 200,000 clones are present, 85% being singletons, with the ten largest covering about 2.2%. The sequenced sample consisted of PBMCs. The receptors shown here come from a woman in her forties or fifties in good health and CMV-seronegative.

The chain couples TRBV2 to TRBJ2-1, with 9 bases that match TRBD2. V lost 7 bases, J lost 0 bases, and 16 bases stayed unmatched. CDR3 length equals 19 residues. The germline CDR1 and CDR2 sequences are SNHLY and FYNNEI. This chain's CDR3 is CASIRGVAGAPSSYNEQFF. DNA of the CDR3: TGTGCCAGCATAAGGGGAGTAGCGGGAGCCCCGAGCTCCTACAATGAGCAGTTCTTC.

This chain joins TRBV7-2 and TRBJ2-1; 10 bases are a match to TRBD2. This CDR3 spans 19 amino acids. V dropped 1 base and J dropped 2; count of bases not matched to a gene: 11. Germline CDR1 reads SGHTA; CDR2 reads FQGNSA. The DNA for the CDR3 is TGTGCCAGCAGCTTAGATGGCCCTTCTAGCGGGAGTGCCTACAATGAGCAGTTCTTC. Translated, it gives CASSLDGPSSGSAYNEQFF.

The rearrangement joins TRBV15 to TRBJ2-7, with 10 positions matching TRBD2. CDR3 size: 16 residues. Trimming at V came to 0 bases and at J to 6 bases, leaving 8 bases not matched to a gene. Germline V gene lookup returns CDR1 LNHNV and CDR2 YYDKDF (reference sequence). The chain's CDR3 is CATSREGLAGALEQYF. CDR3 sequence (DNA): TGTGCCACCAGCAGAGAGGGGCTAGCGGGAGCCCTCGAGCAGTACTTC.

The rearrangement uses TRBV6-1 and TRBJ2-7, with 11 bases matching TRBD1. The J segment lost 6 bases and the V segment lost 5 bases, leaving 9 bases of the junction unmatched. The CDR3 covers 15 residues. Germline-derived CDR1 and CDR2 are MNHNS and SASEGT. This CDR3 is CASSTLGTGGSEQYF. The CDR3 region has the DNA TGTGCCAGCAGTACCCTCGGGACAGGGGGGAGCGAGCAGTACTTC.

The count of this clone is one. This chain connects TRBV20-1 to TRBJ2-7; no clear D. Looked up from germline, CDR1 is DFQATT and CDR2 is SNEGSKA (reference sequence). V was clipped by 6 bases and J by 5 bases, with 11 bases between them. There are 11 residues in the CDR3. The CDR3 DNA is TGCAGTGCCCAAGATGCGCACGAGCAGTACTTC. Translated: CSAQDAHEQYF.

The J gene is TRBJ2-3, the V gene TRBV6-6, with unresolved D. Germline assignment: CDR1 MNHNY and CDR2 SVGAGI (reference sequence). CDR3 length: 13 residues. The ends were cut back, 3 bases at V and 3 bases at J, with 7 bases in the middle. CDR3 in amino acids: CASSYSETDTQYF. CDR3 DNA sequence: TGTGCCAGCAGTTATAGTGAAACAGATACGCAGTATTTT.

The V and J genes are TRBV6-1 and TRBJ2-1; 9 bases are a match to TRBD2. The CDR3 runs to 15 residues. Trimming cost V 4 bases and J 10 bases; bases outside gene matches: 11. Looked up from germline, CDR1 is MNHNS and CDR2 is SASEGT. The CDR3 bases are TGTGCCAGCAGTGTGCAGCGGGAGGAGTGGAACGAGCAGTTCTTC. Its protein is CASSVQREEWNEQFF.

The rearrangement links TRBV30 to TRBJ1-4, with TRBD1 matching 7 bases. Germline V gene data show CDR1 as GTSNPN and CDR2 as SVGIG (reference sequence). The J segment lost 8 bases and the V segment lost 6 bases, leaving 9 bases of the junction unmatched. The CDR3 covers 13 residues. CDR3 loop: CACPERGREKLFF. The CDR3, as DNA: TGTGCCTGCCCGGAGAGGGGGCGAGAAAAACTGTTTTTT.

The chain joins TRBV15 to TRBJ2-3; D is uncertain. Per the germline V gene, CDR1 is LNHNV and CDR2 is YYDKDF (reference sequence). This CDR3 comprises 13 residues. V was cut by 4 bases and J by 2 bases, with 7 bases left in between. CDR3 in amino acids: CATSISFTDTQYF. As DNA, the CDR3 is TGTGCCACCAGCATCTCCTTCACAGATACGCAGTATTTT.

This clone has a single count. The chain couples TRBV5-6 to TRBJ2-1; D might be TRBD2 (5 bases). This CDR3 region has 18 residues. Germline V gene sequence: CDR1 SGHDT, CDR2 YYEEEE. Trimming left V 4 bases short and J 4 bases short, with 24 bases between. The CDR3 DNA reads TGTGCCAGCAGCGAAGCGGACTCCCTGTCGTTTCTTTACAATGAGCAGTTCTTC. Its protein product is CASSEADSLSFLYNEQFF.